These 21 T cell receptor beta chains were sequenced from one sample in a study of cytomegalovirus exposure and HLA in healthy donors. The study ran its PCR with 60 Vbeta and 13 Jbeta primers. Some clones are missing from TCRdb's copy, which holds only in-frame ones; the method was immunoSEQ multiplex PCR. The table lists 95,000 to 150,000 clones, just over 15% of them singletons. Sequencing was performed on PBMCs. The receptors were sampled from a woman between 18 and 29 years old in good health and CMV-seronegative.

In its sample, this clone was seen once. The rearrangement joins TRBV2 to TRBJ2-7; 10 bases fit TRBD2. The CDR3 sequence is 17 residues long. V lost 7 bases, J lost 4 bases, and 16 bases stayed unmatched. Looked up from germline, CDR1 is SNHLY and CDR2 is FYNNEI. The CDR3 DNA is TGTGCCAGCAACCGACCCCCCCCCGGGACTAGCGAGTACGAGCAGTACTTC. Its translation: CASNRPPPGTSEYEQYF.

V and J are TRBV6-6 and TRBJ1-1, with D unresolved. The germline V gene encodes CDR1 MNHNY and CDR2 SVGAGI (reference sequence). V gave up 0 bases and J gave up 3 bases, with 5 bases separating them. This CDR3 is built from 13 residues. CDR3 residues: CASSYSSYTEAFF. Here the CDR3 DNA reads TGTGCCAGCAGTTACTCGTCCTACACTGAAGCTTTCTTT.

The chain joins TRBV5-1 to TRBJ2-7, with 8 nucleotides matching TRBD1. J was trimmed by 5 bases and V by 3 bases; bases with no gene match: 13. The CDR3 has 16 amino acids. The germline V gene has CDR1 SGHRS and CDR2 YFSETQ. DNA of the CDR3: TGCGCCAGCAGCTCGGTCGGACAGGGCGGTGGAAACGAGCAGTACTTC. It specifies CASSSVGQGGGNEQYF. Complete variable domain (other parts from reference TRBV5-1 and TRBJ2-7): KAGVTQTPRYLIKTRGQQVTLSCSPISGHRSVSWYQQTPGQGLQFLFEYFSETQRNKGNFPGRFSGRQFSNSRSEMNVSTLELGDSALYLCASSSVGQGGGNEQYFGPGTRLTVT.

This clone has just a few counts. The chain has TRBV11-2 and TRBJ2-5; 7 bases map to TRBD1. There are 15 residues in the CDR3. Trimming cost V 2 bases and J 5 bases; bases outside gene matches: 8. Germline V gives CDR1 SGHAT, CDR2 FQNNGV. CDR3 sequence (DNA): TGTGCCAGCAGCTTACGACCCGGGACAGCGGAGACCCAGTACTTC. Translated: CASSLRPGTAETQYF.

This clone was seen a few times. Here the CDR3 reads CASSLGQFSNQPQHF. CDR3 coding DNA: TGTGCCAGCAGTTTGGGACAGTTTAGCAATCAGCCCCAGCATTTT. The chain has TRBV28 and TRBJ1-5; 7 nucleotides match TRBD1. The trim removed 3 bases at V and 0 bases at J, leaving 2 bases unmatched. The germline V gene encodes CDR1 MDHEN and CDR2 SYDVKM. This CDR3 region has 15 residues.

V usage is TRBV27 and J usage is TRBJ1-2; D is ambiguous. Germline V lookup: CDR1 MNHEY, CDR2 SMNVEV (reference sequence). Trimming took off 5 bases at V and 3 bases at J, with 16 bases between the two ends. The CDR3 length is 15 residues. CDR3 sequence: CASSLSRRADYGYTF. For the CDR3, the DNA is TGTGCCAGCAGTCTGTCGCGCCGTGCCGACTATGGCTACACCTTC.

This clone was observed a handful of times. The genes are TRBV29-1 and TRBJ1-1; tentative D call: TRBD1 (6 bases). The germline V gene has CDR1 SQVTM and CDR2 ANQGSEA. CDR3 length equals 14 residues. V gave up 3 bases and J gave up 5 bases, with 16 bases separating them. CDR3 sequence (DNA): TGCAGCGTTGATGGGGCAGGGAGGGGGACTGAAGCTTTCTTT. It codes for CSVDGAGRGTEAFF.

This clone was counted a few times. This chain links TRBV6-5 with TRBJ2-2; D is unresolved. CDR1 MNHEY and CDR2 SVGAGI come from the germline V gene. Trimming left V 2 bases short and J 5 bases short, with 6 bases between. The CDR3 runs to 13 residues. The CDR3 loop reads CASSYEVTGELFF. In nucleotides, the CDR3 is TGTGCCAGCAGTTACGAGGTGACCGGGGAGCTGTTTTTT.

This clone showed up just a few times. V and J are TRBV28 and TRBJ1-5; unclear D gene. The CDR3 is made up of 13 amino acids. CDR1 MDHEN and CDR2 SYDVKM come from the germline V gene. Trimming took off 9 bases at V and 4 bases at J, with 13 bases between the two ends. CDR3 nucleotides: TGTGCCAGTAAGATAGGGAGGAATCAGCCCCAGCATTTT. Encoded protein: CASKIGRNQPQHF.

The CDR3 nucleotides read TGTGCCAGCAGGAAAGACAGGACCAACAATCAGCCCCAGCATTTT. Translating gives CASRKDRTNNQPQHF. The chain employs TRBV27 and TRBJ1-5, with D perhaps TRBD1 (6 bases). CDR3 size: 15 residues. The ends were cut back, 6 bases at V and 3 bases at J, with 15 bases in the middle. The germline CDR1 and CDR2 sequences are MNHEY and SMNVEV (reference sequence).

This chain uses TRBV5-6 with TRBJ2-5; TRBD2 matches at 11 bases. Germline V CDR1 and CDR2: SGHDT, YYEEEE. Losses at the gene ends were 6 bases for V and 3 bases for J; bases not matched to a gene: 10. There are 16 residues in the CDR3. The CDR3 here is CASTTPGLADEETQYF. The DNA for the CDR3 is TGTGCCAGCACCACACCGGGACTAGCGGATGAAGAGACCCAGTACTTC.

The V and J genes are TRBV5-8 and TRBJ1-4, with TRBD1 as a possible D gene (5 bases). Per germline, CDR1 SGHTS and CDR2 YDEGEE. V shed 3 bases and J shed 6 bases, with 12 bases lying between them. The CDR3 contains 14 residues. The CDR3: CASSSPGLDEKLFF. As DNA, the CDR3 is TGTGCCAGCAGCTCGCCGGGACTAGATGAAAAACTGTTTTTT.

In its sample, this clone was seen a few times. The chain joins TRBV6-1 to TRBJ2-2; 7 bases are shared with TRBD2. The CDR3 has 15 residues. Germline values: CDR1 MNHNS, CDR2 SASEGT. Trimming took 5 bases from V and 6 from J; bases not matched to a gene: 9. In DNA form, the CDR3 reads TGTGCCAGCAGTCCGCTAGCGGAGATAGCCGGGGAGCTGTTTTTT. As protein: CASSPLAEIAGELFF.

The chain couples TRBV7-9 to TRBJ1-3; D gene ambiguous. V shed 4 bases and J shed 0 bases, with 16 bases lying between them. This CDR3 region has 17 residues. Germline loops: CDR1 SEHNR, CDR2 FQNEAQ (reference sequence). The CDR3, as DNA: TGTGCCAGCAGCTCAAACAATCCAGGATTCTCTGGAAACACCATATATTTT. Amino acid sequence: CASSSNNPGFSGNTIYF.

This clone has just a few counts. One end of the junction is discordant with germline, which a read error may explain. The chain combines TRBV28 with TRBJ2-3; the match to TRBD2 covers 10 bases. In germline, CDR1 is MDHEN, CDR2 SYDVKM. The CDR3 is made up of 12 amino acids. The CDR3 DNA is TGCGCCTACAGCGGGGGGGCGGATACGCAGTATTTT. It translates to CAYSGGADTQYF.

In this sample, this clone turned up a few times. The chain combines TRBV28 with TRBJ1-2; 11 bases fit TRBD1. V lost 6 bases, J lost 2 bases, and 8 bases stayed unmatched. CDR3 length: 16 residues. Germline V gene sequence: CDR1 MDHEN, CDR2 SYDVKM. The CDR3 loop reads CASSSGTGGLNYGYTF. In DNA form, the CDR3 reads TGTGCCAGCAGCTCGGGGACAGGGGGTTTGAACTATGGCTACACCTTC.

J is TRBJ2-5 and V is TRBV16; D is possibly TRBD2 (5 bases). The CDR3 spans 14 residues. The germline V gene encodes CDR1 KGHSY and CDR2 FQNENV. V gave up 7 bases and J gave up 2 bases, with 14 bases separating them. The CDR3: CASTTGSFQETQYF. DNA of the CDR3: TGTGCCAGCACCACGGGATCTTTTCAAGAGACCCAGTACTTC. The whole variable domain, remainder taken from reference TRBV16 and TRBJ2-5, is GEEVAQTPKHLVRGEGQKAKLYCAPIKGHSYVFWYQQVLKNEFKFLISFQNENVFDETGMPKERFSAKCLPNSPCSLEIQATKLEDSAVYFCASTTGSFQETQYFGPGTRLLVL.

Details on this clone: The conserved final phenylalanine or tryptophan is absent from the CDR3, which likely points to a read error. The chain joins TRBV4-1 to TRBJ1-1; 7 nucleotides agree with TRBD1. Trimming removed 4 bases from V and 3 bases from J; junction bases left unmatched: 5. The CDR3 has 14 amino acids. Germline CDR1 reads MGHRA; CDR2 reads YSYEKL. CDR3 bases: TGCGCCAGCAGCCCCCGGGACAGCTACACTGAAGCTTTCTTG. It specifies CASSPRDSYTEAFL.

The V gene is TRBV28, the J gene TRBJ1-1; no definite D call. V dropped 1 base and J dropped 0 bases, with 15 bases sitting between them. This CDR3 is built from 17 residues. Per germline, CDR1 MDHEN and CDR2 SYDVKM. The CDR3 DNA follows: TGTGCCAGCAGTTTATCCCCTATACTCACGGTGAACACTGAAGCTTTCTTT. It is translated as CASSLSPILTVNTEAFF.

The count of this clone is one. Here the CDR3 reads CSVQQADTQYF. Written as DNA, the CDR3 is TGCAGCGTCCAACAGGCCGATACGCAGTATTTT. The V call is TRBV29-1, the J call TRBJ2-3; a possible D gene is TRBD1 (5 bases). V gave up 6 bases and J gave up 6 bases, with 10 bases separating them. CDR1 is SQVTM, CDR2 ANQGSEA, per germline. The CDR3 length is 11 residues.

V is TRBV5-1 and J is TRBJ1-6, with unresolved D. The ends were cut back, 0 bases at V and 0 bases at J, with 4 bases in the middle. This CDR3 has 15 residues. Germline V gives CDR1 SGHRS, CDR2 YFSETQ. The CDR3, as DNA: TGCGCCAGCAGCTTGGACAGCTCCTATAATTCACCCCTCCACTTT. Its protein product is CASSLDSSYNSPLHF.